These 22 T cell receptor beta chains were all obtained from the same sample, sequenced in a study of T cells in Graves' hyperthyroidism and ophthalmopathy. TCR beta CDR3 regions were amplified from RNA. First-round RT-PCR with HTBI primers amplified the TCR CDR3 region. Using its own MiXCR run on the multiplex PCR reads, TCRdb lists one record per CDR3 protein. This sample has around 500,000 distinct CDR3 sequences, with about 15% found just once. The sample comprised blood. The receptors stem from a woman aged 40 to 55 with Graves' hyperthyroidism.

This clonotype appeared many times. The rearrangement joins TRBV3-1 to TRBJ2-5; 7 bases map to TRBD2. Germline CDR1 reads LGHDT; CDR2 reads YNNKEL (reference sequence). The length of the CDR3 is 15 residues. V trimming: 1 base; J trimming: 5 bases; junction bases outside the gene matches: 7. CDR3 nucleotide sequence: TGTGCCAGCAGCCAAGTTGTCGGGAGGAGCGAGACCCAGTACTTC. Protein sequence: CASSQVVGRSETQYF.

This clonotype was counted at least ten times. The chain carries TRBV28 and TRBJ1-1; no firm D call. Trimming pared 6 bases from V and 1 base from J, leaving 9 bases between. CDR3 length: 13 residues. Germline CDR1 is MDHEN and CDR2 is SYDVKM. The CDR3 sequence is CASRGRANTEAFF. CDR3 DNA sequence: TGTGCCAGCAGGGGGAGGGCGAACACTGAAGCTTTCTTT. The full variable domain, completed using reference TRBV28 and TRBJ1-1, is DVKVTQSSRYLVKRTGEKVFLECVQDMDHENMFWYRQDPGLGLRLIYFSYDVKMKEKGDIPEGYSVSREKKERFSLILESASTNQTSMYLCASRGRANTEAFFGQGTRLTVV.

This clonotype appeared many times. The rearrangement links TRBV7-8 to TRBJ2-1; D is undetermined. The CDR3 length is 14 residues. The ends were cut back, 2 bases at V and 13 bases at J, with 18 bases in the middle. In germline, CDR1 is SGHVS, CDR2 FQNEAQ. The CDR3 spells CASSLIPAPAPQFF. Here the CDR3 DNA reads TGTGCCAGCAGCTTAATCCCGGCTCCGGCCCCCCAGTTCTTC.

V usage is TRBV7-9 and J usage is TRBJ1-6, with D perhaps matching TRBD1 (5 bases). The germline CDR1 and CDR2 sequences are SEHNR and FQNEAQ (reference sequence). The V and J ends lost 5 bases and 12 bases respectively, with 23 bases between them. The CDR3 sequence is 16 residues long. CDR3 residues: CASSLPPGRRHIPLHF. The CDR3 DNA sequence: TGTGCCAGCAGCCTACCTCCGGGACGGAGGCATATACCCCTCCACTTT.

This clonotype was recorded many times. The V and J genes are TRBV12-3 or TRBV12-4 and TRBJ1-2, with D perhaps TRBD1 (5 bases). V gave up 5 bases and J gave up 5 bases, with 12 bases separating them. The CDR3 totals 13 residues. CDR3 nucleotide sequence: TGTGCCAGCAGTAGTCAGGGCGGGTATGGCTACACCTTC. As protein: CASSSQGGYGYTF.

This clonotype appeared many times. J is TRBJ2-3 and V is TRBV7-2; D is undetermined. This CDR3 is built from 16 residues. The V gene's germline CDR1 is SGHTA and CDR2 FQGNSA. V dropped 1 base and J dropped 2 bases, with 13 bases sitting between them. The CDR3 region is CASSLVVTTFTDTQYF. In DNA, the CDR3 is TGTGCCAGCAGCTTAGTCGTCACAACCTTCACAGATACGCAGTATTTT.

Comment on this clonotype: An end of the junction differs from the germline gene, which may be a read error. The V and J genes are TRBV28 and TRBJ2-1; D call uncertain. The CDR3 sequence is 12 residues long. Per germline, CDR1 MDHEN and CDR2 SYDVKM. CDR3 nucleotide sequence: TGTGTCAGCAGGCCTACTTACAATGAGCAGTTCTTC. It is translated as CVSRPTYNEQFF.

V usage is TRBV4-1 and J usage is TRBJ1-6; D perhaps matches TRBD1 (5 bases). Germline values: CDR1 MGHRA, CDR2 YSYEKL. The length of the CDR3 is 16 residues. Trimming took off 5 bases at V and 8 bases at J, with 19 bases between the two ends. The CDR3 DNA follows: TGCGCCAGCAGCTCACAGATGCAGGGTCGGGATTCACCCCTCCACTTT. It translates to CASSSQMQGRDSPLHF.

This clonotype was counted between two and nine times. The CDR3 loop reads CASSLGRSNVLTF. The CDR3 bases are TGTGCCAGCAGTTTAGGTCGTTCCAACGTCCTGACTTTC. This rearrangement joins TRBV28 to TRBJ2-6; D unresolved. The CDR3 length is 13 residues. V was cut by 2 bases and J by 8 bases, with 7 bases left in between. The germline V gene encodes CDR1 MDHEN and CDR2 SYDVKM.

This clonotype has at least ten counts. This rearrangement joins TRBV28 to TRBJ1-2, with TRBD1 matching 7 bases. The J segment lost 4 bases and the V segment lost 5 bases, leaving 7 bases of the junction unmatched. The germline V gene has CDR1 MDHEN and CDR2 SYDVKM. The CDR3 runs to 14 residues. The DNA for the CDR3 is TGTGCCAGCAGTCTACACCAGGGGGGCTATGGCTACACCTTC. It is translated as CASSLHQGGYGYTF.

This clonotype was counted ten times or more. The rearrangement links TRBV6-6 to TRBJ2-7; TRBD1 agrees at 7 bases. Trimming cost V 0 bases and J 4 bases; bases outside gene matches: 9. CDR1 and CDR2 from the germline V gene are MNHNY and SVGAGI (reference sequence). The CDR3 consists of 16 residues. The CDR3 here is CASSYSAGGYGYEQYF. CDR3 nucleotides: TGTGCCAGCAGTTACTCGGCAGGGGGTTATGGTTACGAGCAGTACTTC.

The rearrangement joins TRBV7-6 to TRBJ2-2; D unclear. V was cut by 4 bases and J by 0 bases, with 6 bases left in between. Per the germline V gene, CDR1 is SGHVS and CDR2 is FNYEAQ. This CDR3 comprises 14 residues. In DNA, the CDR3 is TGTGCCAGCAGCTCGAGGACGAACACCGGGGAGCTGTTTTTT. Its translation: CASSSRTNTGELFF.

The chain has TRBV15 and TRBJ1-4, with unresolved D. The CDR3 totals 14 residues. V was cut by 6 bases and J by 7 bases, with 15 bases left in between. Per germline, CDR1 LNHNV and CDR2 YYDKDF (reference sequence). The CDR3 DNA follows: TGTGCCACCAGGCGCGGTGGTGAAGGTGAAAAACTGTTTTTT. Translating it yields CATRRGGEGEKLFF.

This clonotype was detected ten times or more. This sequence joins TRBV20-1 and TRBJ2-3, with TRBD2 matching over 7 bases. V lost 0 bases to trimming and J lost 6 bases; unmatched junction nucleotides: 6. The V gene's germline CDR1 is DFQATT and CDR2 SNEGSKA (reference sequence). The length of the CDR3 is 14 residues. CDR3 sequence (DNA): TGCAGTGCTAGAGAGGGGGGGAGCTTGGATACGCAGTATTTT. This encodes CSAREGGSLDTQYF.

The table lists this clonotype with many counts. V is TRBV24-1 and J is TRBJ2-5; D unresolved. The germline V gene encodes CDR1 KGHDR and CDR2 SFDVKD. Trimming shortened V by 3 bases and J by 1 base, and 11 bases separated the two germline ends. CDR3 length: 15 residues. In DNA form, the CDR3 reads TGTGCCACCAGTGATGACGGACGGACCCAAGAGACCCAGTACTTC. It encodes CATSDDGRTQETQYF.

This clonotype was recorded many times. V usage is TRBV3-1 and J usage is TRBJ2-2; possible D gene TRBD2, 6 bases. The CDR3 is made up of 17 amino acids. The germline V gene has CDR1 LGHDT and CDR2 YNNKEL (reference sequence). Trimming pared 0 bases from V and 0 bases from J, leaving 11 bases between. The CDR3 sequence: CASSQDAGFANTGELFF. The CDR3 coding sequence is TGTGCCAGCAGCCAAGATGCGGGGTTCGCGAACACCGGGGAGCTGTTTTTT.

V gene TRBV3-1 combines with J gene TRBJ2-7, with 9 bases aligning to TRBD1. Per the germline V gene, CDR1 is LGHDT and CDR2 is YNNKEL (reference sequence). The J segment lost 6 bases and the V segment lost 4 bases, leaving 7 bases of the junction unmatched. The CDR3 has 14 amino acids. CDR3 nucleotide sequence: TGTGCCAGCAGCCTGGGACAGGGATTCCTCGAGCAGTACTTC. Protein: CASSLGQGFLEQYF.

This clonotype was recorded many times. V gene TRBV5-1 combines with J gene TRBJ2-3; 7 bases are a match to TRBD2. Per germline, CDR1 SGHRS and CDR2 YFSETQ. With 6 bases clipped from V and 5 bases from J, the junction kept 12 bases outside the gene matches. The CDR3 is 15 amino acids. The CDR3 DNA follows: TGCGCCAGCAAAAAGGAGGGAGGGCCGATAGATACGCAGTATTTT. This sequence encodes CASKKEGGPIDTQYF.

This clonotype was picked up a small number of times. A much larger clone differs by one base, so this may be a read error. This chain joins TRBV30 and TRBJ2-6; unclear D gene. Germline assignment: CDR1 GTSNPN and CDR2 SVGIG (reference sequence). The CDR3 totals 15 residues. CDR3 DNA: TGTACCTGGAGTGTACTTGGTGGCGGGGCCAACGTCCTGACTTTC. Amino acid sequence: CTWSVLGGGANVLTF.

This clonotype was seen at least ten times. V is TRBV20-1 and J is TRBJ2-3; no firm D call. Germline V gene sequence: CDR1 DFQATT, CDR2 SNEGSKA (reference sequence). The ends were cut back, 0 bases at V and 0 bases at J, with 4 bases in the middle. This CDR3 spans 13 amino acids. The CDR3 protein is CSARDPSTDTQYF. CDR3 coding DNA: TGCAGTGCTAGAGATCCGAGCACAGATACGCAGTATTTT.

This clonotype has just a few counts. The chain has TRBV7-2 and TRBJ1-5; TRBD1 is a possible D gene (6 bases). The CDR3 length is 13 residues. Germline CDR1 SGHTA, CDR2 FQGNSA. Trimming stripped 5 bases from V and 7 bases from J, with 12 bases between. The CDR3 reads CASSPDSWQPQHF. The CDR3 region has the DNA TGTGCCAGCAGCCCGGACAGTTGGCAGCCCCAGCATTTT.

This chain links TRBV28 with TRBJ2-1; 10 nucleotides line up with TRBD1. Unmatched junction bases numbered 9, after V lost 4 bases and J lost 9 bases. Germline CDR1 and CDR2: MDHEN and SYDVKM. CDR3 length: 15 amino acids. CDR3 bases: TGTGCCAGCAGTTCACCGGGACAGGGGAGCAGTGAGCAGTTCTTC. Its protein product is CASSSPGQGSSEQFF.